This T cell receptor (beta chain) was identified in a study of radiation and T cells in renal cell carcinoma (dated by TCRdb to between 2020 and 2021). Some background on the complete study: Samples came from a clinical trial, in which primary renal cell carcinomas received 15 Gy stereotactic body radiation therapy followed by nephrectomy 4 weeks later. In total, 50 to 55 samples, comprising 26 tumors and some 27 peripheral blood samples, were subjected to TCR beta sequencing. Across all 50 or so samples, 4,016,671 unique CDR3 nucleotide sequences, encoding 2,658,974 unique CDR3 amino acid sequences, were identified.

This sample's time point label indicates: blood 2 weeks post-SBRT. The treatment or condition label, read with the paper, signifies: 15 Gy SBRT to primary tumor, nephrectomy 4 weeks later. Serial peripheral blood from radiation-treated patients was sampled at baseline, 2 weeks and 4 weeks after SBRT to track tumor-enriched clonotypes. Every patient's renal cell carcinoma showed clear cell pathology. Genomic DNA for TCR sequencing was prepared using the QIAamp DNA Blood Mini Kit (Qiagen). Samples were included in the analyses only if all quality control checks were passed. Remarks on this clone: Its antigen has not been determined. The input lacks base qualities; no much larger clone sits a single base away.

Taken from cysteine to phenylalanine, the CDR3 has 14 residues. Of all the DNA, just the CDR3 is kept, 42 bases in frame from base 1. V is reduced by 5 bases and J by 1 base, leaving a spacing of 10 bases between them. Taken from the germline V gene, the CDR1 and CDR2 loops are SGHVS and FQNEAQ. TCR beta libraries were generated from genomic DNA with the immunoSEQ kit, following the manufacturer's recommendations. To prepare the libraries, a first multiplex PCR with proprietary primers was run, followed by a second PCR that added unique barcodes, and a bead cleanup was done after each round. Each sample batch included a kit-provided positive control reaction and a negative control reaction. The final libraries were assessed on an Agilent 4200 TapeStation D1000 ScreenTape, pooled by volume, and quantified by qPCR. Sequencing was performed on an Illumina NextSeq500 using a MidOutput 150-cycle cartridge, with 156 Read1 cycles, 15 Index1 cycles, and the kit custom primers. The pooled library was loaded at about 1 pM, with a 20% PhiX control spiked in. The published analysis was carried out like this. Vendor-processed data were analyzed in R, and a clonotype was defined as all T cells sharing the same CDR3 nucleotide sequence. In the clone abundance analyses, frequencies in each sample were normalized to that sample's 10,000 most abundant clones. Public T cell clones, averaging fewer than five per sample, were removed before analysis. A difference in abundance of at least 32-fold between compartments was used to define tumor-enriched and baseline blood-enriched clonotypes. A beta-binomial differential abundance model was used to identify clonotypes that expanded or contracted between blood time points. Tumor-blood repertoire similarity was measured with the Baroni-Urbani and Buser coefficient, and groups were compared using two-tailed Wilcoxon tests in R. TCRdb limited this immuneACCESS table to in-frame rearrangements with V and J called. A share of clones is missing; checked studies link under half to unresolved V genes, and the rest is unexplained. V, J and clone size reflect that table, while D and trimming were determined from the DNA. This sample lists fewer than 30,000 clones; around 85% were detected once. The ten largest account for approximately 32% of the sample.

Broader findings and caveats from the paper: An increase in top tumor clonotypes in blood was observed from baseline to 2 weeks post-radiation, followed by contraction by 4 weeks, which was taken to suggest transient expansion of tumor-resident clones. The single-armed trial design could not address effects of radiation dose or scheduling on the TCR repertoire. Blood repertoire dynamics were not followed beyond 4 weeks after treatment. Because pretreatment tumor biopsies were not available, the study could not determine whether clonotypes were already present within the tumor at baseline.

The specimen was blood, collected from a patient whose treatment included radiotherapy and nephrectomy. The rearrangement combines TRBV7-8 with TRBJ2-3; D gene: possibly TRBD2, on 5 matching bases. This receptor was obtained from a man in his 60s with renal cell carcinoma. The DNA is as follows: TGTGCCAGCAGCCGGACTCGACGCACAGATACGCAGTATTTT. The translation is CASSRTRRTDTQYF.